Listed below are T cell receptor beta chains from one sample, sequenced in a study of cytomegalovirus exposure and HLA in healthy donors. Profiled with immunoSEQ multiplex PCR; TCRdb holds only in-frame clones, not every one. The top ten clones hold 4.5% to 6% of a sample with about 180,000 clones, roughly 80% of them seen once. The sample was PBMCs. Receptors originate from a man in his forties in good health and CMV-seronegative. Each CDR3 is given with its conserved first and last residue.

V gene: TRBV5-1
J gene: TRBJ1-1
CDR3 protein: CASSLAEYGSEAFF

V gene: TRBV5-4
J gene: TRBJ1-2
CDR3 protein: CASSPDTNYGYTF

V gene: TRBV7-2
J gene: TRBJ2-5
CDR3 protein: CASSLRGRGGTQETQYF

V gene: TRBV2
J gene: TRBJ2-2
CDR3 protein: CASTGGQINTGELFF

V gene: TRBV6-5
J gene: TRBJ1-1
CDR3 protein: CASSYGQKNTEAFF

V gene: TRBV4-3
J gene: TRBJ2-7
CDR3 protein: CASSPELVRDRGAEQYF

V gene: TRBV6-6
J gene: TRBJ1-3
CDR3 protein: CASGGRAGNTIYF

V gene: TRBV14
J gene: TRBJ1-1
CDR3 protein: CASSQERPPRFWNTEAFF

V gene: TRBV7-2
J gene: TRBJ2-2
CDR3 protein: CASSLERVRGKANTGELFF

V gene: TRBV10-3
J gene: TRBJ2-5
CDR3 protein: CAISPGQGVETQYF

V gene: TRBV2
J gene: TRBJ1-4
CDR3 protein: CASSEVGQGNEKLFF

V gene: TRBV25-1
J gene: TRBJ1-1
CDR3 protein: CASSEWGDEVNTEAFF

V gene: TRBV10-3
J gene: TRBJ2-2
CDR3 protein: CAIKGVSGNLGELFF

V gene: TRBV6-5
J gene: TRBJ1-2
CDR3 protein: CASSSMTASMGYTF

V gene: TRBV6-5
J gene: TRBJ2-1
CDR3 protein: CASRPGTSGRNEQFF

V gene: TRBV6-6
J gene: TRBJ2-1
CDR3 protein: CASSLPSGRAGEQFF

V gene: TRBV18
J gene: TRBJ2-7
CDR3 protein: CASSFRDNSYEQYF

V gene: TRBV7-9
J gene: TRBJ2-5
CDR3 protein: CASSPGQGVIVETQYF

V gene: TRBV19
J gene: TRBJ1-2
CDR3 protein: CASSTPGTGRGYGYTF

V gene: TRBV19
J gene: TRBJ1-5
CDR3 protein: CASSTGQGAGQPQHF

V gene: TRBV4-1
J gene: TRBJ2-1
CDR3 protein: CASSQGSGLSYNEQFF

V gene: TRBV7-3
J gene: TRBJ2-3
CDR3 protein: CASSLGTSADTQYF

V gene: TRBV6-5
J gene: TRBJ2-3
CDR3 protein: CASRLAGAGTDTQYF

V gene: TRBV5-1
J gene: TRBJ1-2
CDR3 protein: CASSWAEGAYDGYTF

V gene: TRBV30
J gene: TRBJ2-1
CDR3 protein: CAWSSRAVGEQFF

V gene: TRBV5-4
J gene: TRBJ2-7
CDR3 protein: CASSLASRDAYEQYF

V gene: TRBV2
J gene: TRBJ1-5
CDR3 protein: CASMGLREAQHF

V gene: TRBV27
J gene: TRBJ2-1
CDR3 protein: CASSPPFAESYNEQFF

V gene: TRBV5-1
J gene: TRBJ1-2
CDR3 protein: CASSLAPKAVWGYTF

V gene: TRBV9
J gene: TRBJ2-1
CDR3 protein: CASSVEGRGDEQFF

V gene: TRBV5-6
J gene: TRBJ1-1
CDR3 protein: CASSFGTRAFF

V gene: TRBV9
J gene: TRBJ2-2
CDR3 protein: CASSVEPSGGELFF

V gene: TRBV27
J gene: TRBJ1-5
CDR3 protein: CASSPDRGYQPQHF

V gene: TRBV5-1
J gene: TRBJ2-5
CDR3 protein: CASRITGFQETQYF

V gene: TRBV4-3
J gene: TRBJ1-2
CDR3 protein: CASSQEADGNYGYTF